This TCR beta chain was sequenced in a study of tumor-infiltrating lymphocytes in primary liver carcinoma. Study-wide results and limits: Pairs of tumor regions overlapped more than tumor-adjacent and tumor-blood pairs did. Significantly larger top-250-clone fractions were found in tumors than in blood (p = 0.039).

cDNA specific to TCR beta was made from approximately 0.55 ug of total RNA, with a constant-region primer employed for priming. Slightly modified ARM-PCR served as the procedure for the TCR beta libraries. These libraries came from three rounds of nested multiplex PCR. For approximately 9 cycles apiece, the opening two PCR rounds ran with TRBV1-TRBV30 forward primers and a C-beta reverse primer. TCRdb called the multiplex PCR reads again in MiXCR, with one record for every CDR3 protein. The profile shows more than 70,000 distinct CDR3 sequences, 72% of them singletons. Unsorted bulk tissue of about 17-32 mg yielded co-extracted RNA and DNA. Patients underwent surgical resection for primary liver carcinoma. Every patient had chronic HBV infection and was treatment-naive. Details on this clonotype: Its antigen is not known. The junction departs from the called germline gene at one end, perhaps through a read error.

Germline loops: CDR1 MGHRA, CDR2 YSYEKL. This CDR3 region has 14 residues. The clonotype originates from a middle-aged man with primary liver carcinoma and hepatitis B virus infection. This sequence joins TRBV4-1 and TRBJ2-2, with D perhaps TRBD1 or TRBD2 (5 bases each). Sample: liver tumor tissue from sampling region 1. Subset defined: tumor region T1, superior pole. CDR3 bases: TGCGCCAGTAGCCAAGACAGTGGGGCCGGGAAGCTGTTTTTT. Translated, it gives CASSQDSGAGKLFF.